This TCR beta chain was sequenced in a study of identical twins. General observations from the study: Among monozygotic twins, out-of-frame TCR alpha sharing exceeded what models predicted. Invariant T cells like MAIT and iNKT could partly confound the zero-insertion analyses.

The donors were all healthy and Caucasian. TCRdb called the 5' RACE reads again in MiXCR, with one record for every CDR3 protein. This sample has roughly 690,000 distinct CDR3 sequences; 6% to 6.5% occur once, and the top ten carry about 2%. Only a few counts were recorded for this clonotype. Its antigen remains unknown. V gave up 3 bases and J gave up 3 bases; unmatched junction bases: 4. The CDR3 sequence is 16 residues long. The germline gives CDR1 LGHNA, CDR2 YNFKEQ. The gene calls are TRBV4-2 and TRBJ1-6; 8 bases fit TRBD1. Sequencing input: naive T cells sorted from blood. This sequence was found in a man aged 18 to 29 in good health. CDR3 in amino acids: CASSQLTGDYNSPLHF. CDR3 DNA sequence: TGTGCCAGCAGCCAGTTGACAGGGGACTATAATTCACCCCTCCACTTT.